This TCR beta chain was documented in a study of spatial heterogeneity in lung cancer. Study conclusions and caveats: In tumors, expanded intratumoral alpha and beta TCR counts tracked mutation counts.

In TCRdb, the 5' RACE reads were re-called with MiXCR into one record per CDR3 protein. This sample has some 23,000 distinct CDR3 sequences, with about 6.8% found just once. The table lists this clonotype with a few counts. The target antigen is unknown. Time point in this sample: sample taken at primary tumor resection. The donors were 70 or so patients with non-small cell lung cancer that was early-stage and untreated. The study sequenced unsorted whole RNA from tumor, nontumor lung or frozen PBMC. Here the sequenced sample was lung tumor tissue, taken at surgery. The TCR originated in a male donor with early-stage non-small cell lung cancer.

CDR3 residues: CASSQNSGVKTSQYF. The CDR3 nucleotides read TGTGCCAGCAGCCAAAATAGCGGGGTTAAGACGTCCCAGTACTTC. V and J are TRBV3-1 and TRBJ2-5; TRBD2 matches 8 bases. The V and J ends lost 2 bases and 9 bases, in that order; junction bases with no gene match: 11. This CDR3 has 15 amino acids. The germline V gene has CDR1 LGHDT and CDR2 YNNKEL (reference sequence).